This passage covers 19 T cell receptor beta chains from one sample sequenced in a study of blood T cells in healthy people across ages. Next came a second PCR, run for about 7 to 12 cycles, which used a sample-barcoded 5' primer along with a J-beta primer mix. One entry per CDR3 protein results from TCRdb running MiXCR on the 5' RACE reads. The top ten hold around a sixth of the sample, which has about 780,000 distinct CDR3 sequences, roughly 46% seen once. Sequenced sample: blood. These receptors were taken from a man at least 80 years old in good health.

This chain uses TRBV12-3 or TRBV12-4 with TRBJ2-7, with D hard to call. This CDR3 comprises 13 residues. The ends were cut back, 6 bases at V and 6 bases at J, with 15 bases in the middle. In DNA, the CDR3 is TGTGCCAGCAGCCCCAGGTCCTTCGGCGAGCAGTACTTC. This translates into CASSPRSFGEQYF.

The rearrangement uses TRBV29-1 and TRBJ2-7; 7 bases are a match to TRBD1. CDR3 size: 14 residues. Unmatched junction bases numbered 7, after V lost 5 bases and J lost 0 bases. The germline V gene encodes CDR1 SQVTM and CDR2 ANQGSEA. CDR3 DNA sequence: TGCAGCGTTCGCCGGGACAGTACCTCCTACGAGCAGTACTTC. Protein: CSVRRDSTSYEQYF.

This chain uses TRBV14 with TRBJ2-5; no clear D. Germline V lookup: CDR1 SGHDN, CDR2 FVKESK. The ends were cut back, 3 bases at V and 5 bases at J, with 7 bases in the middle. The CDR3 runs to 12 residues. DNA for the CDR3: TGTGCCAGCAGCCATATTCCTGAGACCCAGTACTTC. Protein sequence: CASSHIPETQYF. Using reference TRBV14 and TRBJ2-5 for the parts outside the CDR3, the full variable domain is EAGVTQFPSHSVIEKGQTVTLRCDPISGHDNLYWYRRVMGKEIKFLLHFVKESKQDESGMPNNRFLAERTGGTYSTLKVQPAELEDSGVYFCASSHIPETQYFGPGTRLLVL.

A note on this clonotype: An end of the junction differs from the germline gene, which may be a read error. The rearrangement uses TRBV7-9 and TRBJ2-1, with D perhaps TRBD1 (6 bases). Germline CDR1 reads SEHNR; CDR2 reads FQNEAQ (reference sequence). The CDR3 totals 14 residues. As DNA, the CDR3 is TGTGCCAGCAGCATCGCTGCACGACAGGATGAGCTGTTCTTC. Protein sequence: CASSIAARQDELFF.

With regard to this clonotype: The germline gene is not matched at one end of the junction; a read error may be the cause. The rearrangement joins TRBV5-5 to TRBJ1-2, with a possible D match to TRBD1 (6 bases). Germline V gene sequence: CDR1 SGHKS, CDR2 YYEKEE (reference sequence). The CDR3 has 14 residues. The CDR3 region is CASSPAGEGYGHTF. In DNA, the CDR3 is TGTGCCAGCAGCCCAGCAGGGGAGGGCTATGGCCACACCTTC.

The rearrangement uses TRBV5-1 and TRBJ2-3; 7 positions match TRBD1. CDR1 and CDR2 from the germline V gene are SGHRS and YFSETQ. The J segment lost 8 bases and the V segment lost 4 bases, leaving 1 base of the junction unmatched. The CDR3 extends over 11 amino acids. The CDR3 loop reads CASSRDSTQYF. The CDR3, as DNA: TGCGCCAGCAGCCGGGACAGTACGCAGTATTTT.

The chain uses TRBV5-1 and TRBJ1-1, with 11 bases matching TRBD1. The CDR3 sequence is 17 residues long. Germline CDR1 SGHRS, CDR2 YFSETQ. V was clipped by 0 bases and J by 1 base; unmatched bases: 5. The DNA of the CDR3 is TGCGCCAGCAGCTTGGTCGGGACAGGGGGAACGAACACTGAAGCTTTCTTT. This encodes CASSLVGTGGTNTEAFF.

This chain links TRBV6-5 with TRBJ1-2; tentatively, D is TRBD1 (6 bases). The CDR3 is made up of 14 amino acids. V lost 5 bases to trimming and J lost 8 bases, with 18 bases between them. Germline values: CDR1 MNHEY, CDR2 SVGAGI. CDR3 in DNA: TGTGCCAGCAGTAACACCCTTGGACAGAAAGGCTACACCTTC. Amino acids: CASSNTLGQKGYTF.

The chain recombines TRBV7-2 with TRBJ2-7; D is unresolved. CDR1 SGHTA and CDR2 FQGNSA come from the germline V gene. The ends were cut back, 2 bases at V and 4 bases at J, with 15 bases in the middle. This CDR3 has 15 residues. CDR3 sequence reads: CASSLSYVHSYEQYF. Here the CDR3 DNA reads TGTGCCAGCAGCTTATCTTACGTCCACTCATACGAGCAGTACTTC.

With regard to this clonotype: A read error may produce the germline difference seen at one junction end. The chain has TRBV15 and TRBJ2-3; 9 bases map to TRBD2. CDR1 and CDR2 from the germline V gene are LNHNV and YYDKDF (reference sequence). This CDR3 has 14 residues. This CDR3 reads CATRASGKPDTKYF. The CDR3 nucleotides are TGTGCCACCAGGGCTAGCGGGAAGCCAGATACGAAGTATTTT.

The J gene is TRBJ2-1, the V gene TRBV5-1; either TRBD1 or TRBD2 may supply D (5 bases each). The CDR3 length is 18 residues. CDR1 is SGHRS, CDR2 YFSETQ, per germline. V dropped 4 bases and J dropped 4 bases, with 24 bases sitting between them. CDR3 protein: CASSPPGTGAIRYNEQFF. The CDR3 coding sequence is TGCGCCAGCAGCCCCCCAGGAACCGGGGCTATTCGGTACAATGAGCAGTTCTTC.

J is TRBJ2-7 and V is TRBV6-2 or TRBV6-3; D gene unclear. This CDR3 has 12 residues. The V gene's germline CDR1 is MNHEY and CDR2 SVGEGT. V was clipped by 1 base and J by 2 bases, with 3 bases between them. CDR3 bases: TGTGCCAGCAGTTACTGGGCCTACGAGCAGTACTTC. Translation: CASSYWAYEQYF.

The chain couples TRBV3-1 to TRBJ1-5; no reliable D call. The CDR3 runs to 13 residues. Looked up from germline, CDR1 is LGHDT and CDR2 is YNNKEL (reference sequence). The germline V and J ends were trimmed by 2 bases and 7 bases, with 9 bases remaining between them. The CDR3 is CASSQTPQQPQHF. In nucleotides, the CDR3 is TGTGCCAGCAGCCAAACCCCCCAGCAGCCCCAGCATTTT.

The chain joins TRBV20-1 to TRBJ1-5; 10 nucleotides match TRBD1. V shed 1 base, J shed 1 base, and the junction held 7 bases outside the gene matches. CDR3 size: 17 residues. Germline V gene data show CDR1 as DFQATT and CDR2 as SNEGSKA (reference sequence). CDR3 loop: CSARVGTGVGSNQPQHF. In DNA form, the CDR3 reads TGCAGTGCTAGAGTAGGGACAGGGGTAGGAAGCAATCAGCCCCAGCATTTT.

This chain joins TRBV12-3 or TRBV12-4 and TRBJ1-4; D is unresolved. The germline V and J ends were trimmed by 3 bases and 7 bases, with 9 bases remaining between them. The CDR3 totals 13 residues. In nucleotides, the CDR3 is TGTGCCAGCAGTTTTCGTCGCCGTGAAAAACTGTTTTTT. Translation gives CASSFRRREKLFF.

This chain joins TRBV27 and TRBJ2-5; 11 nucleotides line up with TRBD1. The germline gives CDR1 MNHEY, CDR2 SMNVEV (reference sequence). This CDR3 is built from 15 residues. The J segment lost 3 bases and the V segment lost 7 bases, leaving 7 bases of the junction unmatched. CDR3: CASIGTGGEEETQYF. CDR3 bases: TGTGCCAGCATAGGGACAGGGGGAGAAGAAGAGACCCAGTACTTC.

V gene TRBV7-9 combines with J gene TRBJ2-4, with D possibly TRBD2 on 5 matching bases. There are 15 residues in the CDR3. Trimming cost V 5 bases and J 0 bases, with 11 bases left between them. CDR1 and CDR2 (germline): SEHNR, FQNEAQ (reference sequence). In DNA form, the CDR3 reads TGTGCCAGCAGCACCACCGGACTAGCCAAAAACATTCAGTACTTC. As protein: CASSTTGLAKNIQYF.

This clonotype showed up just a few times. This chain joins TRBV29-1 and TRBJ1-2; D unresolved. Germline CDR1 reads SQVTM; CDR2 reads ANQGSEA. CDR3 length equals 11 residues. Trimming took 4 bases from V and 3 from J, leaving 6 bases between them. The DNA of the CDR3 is TGCAGCGTTGGGGAAGACTATGGCTACACCTTC. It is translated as CSVGEDYGYTF.

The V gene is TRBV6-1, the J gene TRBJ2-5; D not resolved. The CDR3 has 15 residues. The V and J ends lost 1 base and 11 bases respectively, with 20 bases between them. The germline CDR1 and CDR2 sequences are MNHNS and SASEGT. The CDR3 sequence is CASSEEGVSYNEQYF. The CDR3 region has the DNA TGTGCCAGCAGTGAAGAGGGTGTTTCCTACAATGAGCAGTACTTC.